This is a list of T cell receptor beta chains from one sample in a study of blood T cell repertoires in COVID-19. Produced via immunoSEQ multiplex PCR; TCRdb's table is partial and in-frame only. Of about 290,000 clones listed, around 90% are singletons. Sequenced sample: PBMCs or T cells enriched from blood (not recorded which). The receptors shown here come from a woman aged 40-49 years who had recovered from COVID-19. Each CDR3 is given with its conserved first and last residue. Expanded clones get a size class; other rows say once, few or many, or leave the size out.

clone_size j_call v_call cdr3_aa
NA TRBJ1-6 TRBV9 CASSATGRESPLHF
once TRBJ2-5 TRBV24-1 CATSDARGGRETQYF
once TRBJ2-5 TRBV5-1 CASSLLASGGEETQYF
NA TRBJ2-5 TRBV11-2 CASSSGLAGGYETQYF
NA TRBJ2-1 TRBV14 CASSQETLAVKYNEQFF
NA TRBJ2-2 TRBV19 CASTPRTSGSPGELFF
NA TRBJ1-1 TRBV7-2 CASSLAYTEAFF
NA TRBJ1-3 TRBV23-1 CASSQGATGNTIYF
NA TRBJ2-7 TRBV7-9 CASSLPSGTGINEQYF
NA TRBJ2-7 TRBV10-3 CATSPGVADSYEQYF
NA TRBJ2-3 TRBV27 CASSFGGSYTQYF
NA TRBJ1-2 TRBV4-1 CASSQAGGLNYGYTF
NA TRBJ1-2 TRBV2 CASTQQGANYGYTF
NA TRBJ2-1 TRBV2 CASRTSSGLAGADNEQFF
NA TRBJ1-2 TRBV5-1 CASSSGQSGYGYTF
few TRBJ1-1 TRBV7-9 CASSLVNRGVTEAFF
NA TRBJ2-7 TRBV6-5 CASSSRDGYEQYF
NA TRBJ2-7 TRBV6-2/TRBV6-3 CASSPYRLAGEDEQYF
NA TRBJ1-2 TRBV12-3/TRBV12-4 CASSLTVNGYTF
NA TRBJ2-2 TRBV9 CASSPQRGGRSTGELFF
NA TRBJ1-2 TRBV28 CAIPIGKQGSQYGYTF
NA TRBJ2-3 TRBV7-2 CASSLTSGTDTQYF
NA TRBJ1-3 TRBV28 CASSLDRVNRNTIYF
once TRBJ2-7 TRBV10-3 CAISDVLGEQYF
NA TRBJ2-3 TRBV5-5 CASSSSSEPDTQYF
few TRBJ2-2 TRBV7-9 CASSPFYTGELFF
NA TRBJ1-5 TRBV5-6 CASSWRRYGPQHF
NA TRBJ1-2 TRBV29-1 CSVGLGSGQDDTF
NA TRBJ1-2 TRBV18 CASSPSSDRAYGYTF
NA TRBJ1-1 TRBV30 CAWSAQGAYTEAFF
once TRBJ2-7 TRBV27 CASSLKGTSGFYEQYF